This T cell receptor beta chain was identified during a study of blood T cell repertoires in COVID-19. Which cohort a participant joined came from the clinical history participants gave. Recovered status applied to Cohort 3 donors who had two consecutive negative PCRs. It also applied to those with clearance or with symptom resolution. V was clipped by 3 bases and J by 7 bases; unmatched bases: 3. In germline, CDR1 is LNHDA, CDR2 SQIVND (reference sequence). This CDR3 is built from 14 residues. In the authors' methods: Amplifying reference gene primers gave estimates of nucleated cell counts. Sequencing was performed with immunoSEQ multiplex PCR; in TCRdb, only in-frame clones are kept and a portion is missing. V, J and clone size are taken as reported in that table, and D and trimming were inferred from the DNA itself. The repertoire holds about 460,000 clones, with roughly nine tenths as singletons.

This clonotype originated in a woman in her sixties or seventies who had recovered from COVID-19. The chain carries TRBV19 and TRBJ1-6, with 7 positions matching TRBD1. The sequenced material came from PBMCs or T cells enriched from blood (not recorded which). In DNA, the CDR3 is TGTGCCAGTAGTATTTGGGACAGCAATTCACCCCTCCACTTT. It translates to CASSIWDSNSPLHF.